A selection of T cell receptor beta chains follows, all from one sample in a study of blood T cell repertoires in COVID-19. Assay: immunoSEQ multiplex PCR; the TCRdb copy retains only in-frame clones and omits some. The table has approximately 330,000 clones, around 90% seen once. Sequencing input: peripheral blood. The source is a man younger than 45 with COVID-19, enrolled during active disease. CDR3s leave out the opening cysteine and the closing phenylalanine or tryptophan. Rows may omit the clone size; those that give it use once, few, many or a size class.

J gene | clone size | V gene | CDR3 length | CDR3 protein
TRBJ2-7 | . | TRBV7-9 | 15 | ASSFFLTSGSKGEQY
TRBJ1-1 | . | TRBV28 | 11 | ASSRTLNTEAF
TRBJ2-7 | . | TRBV7-2 | 13 | ASSLGLARNYEQY
TRBJ2-2 | . | TRBV20-1 | 9 | SARGSGELF
TRBJ2-5 | . | TRBV27 | 11 | ASSGPQGETQY
TRBJ1-4 | . | TRBV7-8 | 12 | ASSPTNRIEKLF
TRBJ1-5 | . | TRBV9 | 13 | ASSPGTGNNQPQH
TRBJ2-2 | . | TRBV7-8 | 15 | ASSFGTPLPRTGELF
TRBJ1-2 | . | TRBV30 | 15 | AWSSGGGGRANYGYT
TRBJ2-7 | . | TRBV3-1/TRBV3-2 | 12 | ASSAGTGDYEQY
TRBJ2-7 | . | TRBV27 | 11 | ASRREGQGEQY
TRBJ2-7 | once | TRBV28 | 14 | ASSLPHSTSSYEQY
TRBJ2-5 | . | TRBV28 | 12 | ASTLPTDQETQY
TRBJ1-4 | . | TRBV28 | 14 | ASSYLDGATNEKLF
TRBJ2-3 | . | TRBV29-1 | 11 | SGGQGIVDTQY
TRBJ2-3 | once | TRBV5-1 | 13 | ASSLAKGGTDTQY
TRBJ2-7 | . | TRBV6-5 | 12 | ASSYLTGTYEQY
TRBJ2-2 | once | TRBV7-2 | 11 | ASSPRGTGELF
TRBJ2-5 | . | TRBV2 | 14 | ASRERGGRARETQY
TRBJ2-7 | . | TRBV3-1/TRBV3-2 | 12 | ASSPSGGDNEQY
TRBJ2-7 | few | TRBV6-1 | 13 | ASSEGGQGHYEQY
TRBJ2-1 | . | TRBV19 | 14 | ASSGGGDSPYNEQF
TRBJ1-6 | . | TRBV10-2 | 12 | ATSGQGINSPLH
TRBJ2-4 | . | TRBV12-5 | 13 | ASGLGSGGGNIQY
TRBJ2-2 | . | TRBV28 | 13 | ASSYQGWGTGELF
TRBJ2-6 | once | TRBV4-3 | 15 | ASSQEGRASGANVLT
TRBJ2-7 | . | TRBV4-3 | 13 | ASSPASGAPYEQY
TRBJ1-2 | . | TRBV29-1 | 12 | SVGGARTNYGYT
TRBJ2-7 | . | TRBV10-2 | 11 | ASSESYGYEQY
TRBJ2-1 | . | TRBV24-1 | 17 | ATSDPLFTSGPSYNEQF
TRBJ2-7 | . | TRBV5-4 | 12 | ASSLEGGDYEQY
TRBJ1-3 | . | TRBV3-1/TRBV3-2 | 14 | ASSHLTGGDGNTIY
TRBJ2-3 | . | TRBV19 | 15 | ASSGDRGVQITDTQY
TRBJ2-2 | . | TRBV4-3 | 12 | ASSQDSGGRELF
TRBJ1-1 | . | TRBV5-4 | 15 | ASSLGPDRVPGTEAF
TRBJ2-5 | . | TRBV19 | 13 | ASSTLQGALETQY
TRBJ2-7 | once | TRBV27 | 13 | ASSFQDSTAYEQY
TRBJ1-3 | once | TRBV9 | 12 | ASSPRTGRNTIY
TRBJ1-2 | . | TRBV19 | 11 | ASSVLQGNGYT
TRBJ2-3 | . | TRBV7-2 | 12 | ASSSGLGTDTQY
TRBJ1-3 | few | TRBV3-1/TRBV3-2 | 13 | ASSQDRGLGNTIY
TRBJ1-5 | few | TRBV6-2/TRBV6-3 | 19 | ASSYSTPTGTYVWSNQPQH
TRBJ2-5 | . | TRBV4-3 | 13 | ASSQGGTNQETQY
TRBJ2-5 | . | TRBV9 | 13 | ASSAKTGARETQY
TRBJ1-1 | . | TRBV5-4 | 12 | ASSARQPNTEAF
TRBJ2-5 | . | TRBV18 | 12 | ASSNRAMQETQY
TRBJ2-5 | . | TRBV30 | 12 | AWTLRRGGQTQY
TRBJ2-7 | once | TRBV7-2 | 13 | ASSFSTGLNYEQY
TRBJ2-5 | . | TRBV3-1/TRBV3-2 | 16 | ASSQGSLAGGRGETQY
TRBJ1-1 | once | TRBV6-5 | 10 | ASSYRGVEAF